Following are 24 T cell receptor beta chains from one sample sequenced in a study of T cells in Graves' hyperthyroidism and ophthalmopathy. Researchers took RNA transcripts and amplified the TCR beta CDR3 regions from them. Carried out on the TCR CDR3, a first-round RT-PCR used the HTBI primer set. TCRdb called the multiplex PCR reads again in MiXCR, with one record for every CDR3 protein. The sample consists of nearly 600,000 distinct CDR3 sequences, approximately 15% of them appearing once. What was sequenced was blood. Every receptor here comes from a woman younger than 35 with Graves' ophthalmopathy.

The CDR3 spells CASSIPAGGRAPLSQYF. CDR3 nucleotide sequence: TGTGCCAGCAGCATCCCGGCGGGAGGGAGGGCCCCATTATCGCAGTATTTT. V and J are TRBV27 and TRBJ2-3, with TRBD2 matching over 9 bases. The CDR3 covers 17 residues. Germline-derived CDR1 and CDR2 are MNHEY and SMNVEV (reference sequence). V was pared by 6 bases and J by 10 bases, with 20 bases of the junction left unmatched.

This chain connects TRBV30 to TRBJ1-5; D is perhaps TRBD1 (5 bases). The CDR3 extends over 16 amino acids. The V gene lost 2 bases and the J gene lost 1 base, with 15 bases spanning the gap. The V gene's germline CDR1 is GTSNPN and CDR2 SVGIG (reference sequence). The CDR3 DNA is TGTGCCTGGAGTCTAAGAGGATGGGGGAGCAATCAGCCCCAGCATTTT. Amino acids: CAWSLRGWGSNQPQHF. The full variable domain, in which reference TRBV30 and TRBJ1-5 provide the parts outside the CDR3, is SQTIHQWPATLVQPVGSPLSLECTVEGTSNPNLYWYRQAAGRGLQLLFYSVGIGQISSEVPQNLSASRPQDRQFILSSKKLLLSDSGFYLCAWSLRGWGSNQPQHFGDGTRLSIL.

This clonotype was observed a few times. This chain links TRBV6-1 with TRBJ1-5; TRBD1 matches 8 bases. V was clipped by 5 bases and J by 4 bases; unmatched bases: 7. This CDR3 has 15 residues. In germline, CDR1 is MNHNS, CDR2 SASEGT. This CDR3 reads CASSTRQGRNQPQHF. The CDR3 DNA is TGTGCCAGCAGTACGAGACAGGGGAGGAATCAGCCCCAGCATTTT.

The V call is TRBV7-7, the J call TRBJ2-3; 12 bases align to TRBD1. The germline V gene encodes CDR1 SSHAT and CDR2 FNYEAQ (reference sequence). The CDR3 runs 15 residues. The DNA of the CDR3 is TGTGCTAGCGGTCCTGGGACAGGGGGCGCAGATACGCAGTATTTT. Translating it yields CASGPGTGGADTQYF.

This clonotype occurred a few times. The chain recombines TRBV19 with TRBJ1-5; D is possibly TRBD1 (6 bases). This CDR3 comprises 15 residues. With 5 bases removed from V and 2 bases from J, the gap between germline ends came to 13 bases. CDR1 is LNHDA, CDR2 SQIVND, per germline (reference sequence). CDR3 DNA: TGTGCCAGTAGTGTCACGGACAGAGGCAATCAGCCCCAGCATTTT. Encoded protein: CASSVTDRGNQPQHF.

The sample holds a few counts of this clonotype. This could be a read error, since a much larger clone is one nucleotide away. This chain connects TRBV7-2 to TRBJ2-3; D not resolved. The germline gives CDR1 SGHTA, CDR2 FQGNSA. The CDR3 runs 13 residues. The CDR3 here is CAGSHPYTDTQYF. CDR3 nucleotides: TGTGCCGGCAGCCATCCTTACACAGATACGCAGTATTTT.

This clonotype has a single count. Given a much more abundant clone one base away, this may be a read error. The V and J genes are TRBV7-3 and TRBJ2-7, with D perhaps TRBD2 (6 bases). V gave up 1 base and J gave up 5 bases, with 15 bases separating them. The CDR3 extends over 15 amino acids. CDR1 and CDR2 (germline): SGHTA, FQGTGA. In nucleotides, the CDR3 is TGTGCCAGCAGCTTAAACCAAAGACTAGTAGACGAGCAGTACTTC. Translating gives CASSLNQRLVDEQYF.

In this sample, this clonotype turned up many times. The J gene is TRBJ2-7, the V gene TRBV7-8; D ambiguous. Between the trimmed V and J ends, which lost 2 bases and 2 bases, there was a span of 10 bases. CDR1 and CDR2 (germline): SGHVS, FQNEAQ. This CDR3 region has 14 residues. The CDR3 here is CASSLSRRPYEQYF. The CDR3 bases are TGTGCCAGCAGCTTATCCCGCCGACCCTACGAGCAGTACTTC.

The chain links TRBV7-8 to TRBJ1-1; D gene ambiguous. CDR3 length: 18 amino acids. The germline V gene encodes CDR1 SGHVS and CDR2 FQNEAQ. V lost 1 base, J lost 0 bases, and 18 bases lay in between. The CDR3 reads CASSLERILTPLNTEAFF. The CDR3, as DNA: TGTGCCAGCAGCTTAGAACGAATACTGACGCCATTGAACACTGAAGCTTTCTTT.

This clonotype has a handful of counts. This sequence joins TRBV11-2 and TRBJ2-7; D remains ambiguous. The CDR3 has 13 amino acids. Germline V gives CDR1 SGHAT, CDR2 FQNNGV. V was clipped by 5 bases and J by 0 bases, with 8 bases between them. Written as DNA, the CDR3 is TGTGCCAGCAGCGTGGGTTACTCCTACGAGCAGTACTTC. Its protein product is CASSVGYSYEQYF.

The chain uses TRBV6-1 and TRBJ1-1, with D possibly matching TRBD1 (5 bases). V was pared by 10 bases and J by 7 bases, with 13 bases between. The CDR3 has 11 residues. CDR1 and CDR2 (germline): MNHNS, SASEGT. CDR3 sequence reads: CAIPGGIEAFF. CDR3 DNA sequence: TGTGCCATTCCTGGGGGGATTGAAGCTTTCTTT.

This clonotype has a count of ten or more. The CDR3 region is CASKGVGSYNEQFF. As DNA, the CDR3 is TGTGCCAGCAAAGGGGTAGGGTCCTACAATGAGCAGTTCTTC. The genes are TRBV6-1 and TRBJ2-1; D possibly corresponds to TRBD1 (5 bases). The CDR3 runs 14 residues. Germline V gene lookup returns CDR1 MNHNS and CDR2 SASEGT. V lost 7 bases and J lost 1, with 11 bases in between.

This chain joins TRBV27 and TRBJ2-4; the D call may be TRBD1 or TRBD2 (5 bases each). Germline loops: CDR1 MNHEY, CDR2 SMNVEV (reference sequence). The germline V and J ends were trimmed by 3 bases and 2 bases, with 14 bases remaining between them. This CDR3 is 16 amino acids long. The CDR3 region is CASSFNVGTTKNIQYF. The CDR3 DNA sequence: TGTGCCAGCAGTTTTAATGTAGGGACCACCAAAAACATTCAGTACTTC.

The chain links TRBV28 to TRBJ2-7; no definite D call. The germline V gene encodes CDR1 MDHEN and CDR2 SYDVKM. Trimming shortened V by 2 bases and J by 7 bases, and 6 bases separated the two germline ends. The CDR3 runs 11 residues. The CDR3 spells CASSLDGEQYF. The CDR3, as DNA: TGTGCCAGCAGTTTAGACGGGGAGCAGTACTTC.

There are many counts of this clonotype. V usage is TRBV18 and J usage is TRBJ2-5, with D unclear. Germline CDR1 and CDR2: KGHSH and LQKENI. The CDR3 runs 15 residues. V lost 2 bases and J lost 5, with 15 bases in between. CDR3 sequence (DNA): TGTGCCAGCTCACCAGGGTCACCTCGCGGTGAGACCCAGTACTTC. Its protein product is CASSPGSPRGETQYF.

The CDR3 loop is CASSSNSGSLYEQYF. CDR3 bases: TGCGCCAGCAGCTCTAATAGCGGGAGTCTATACGAGCAGTACTTC. This chain connects TRBV5-1 to TRBJ2-7; 9 nucleotides line up with TRBD2. The CDR3 is 15 residues long. CDR1 is SGHRS and CDR2 is YFSETQ in the germline V gene. Trimming at V came to 3 bases and at J to 4 bases, leaving 8 bases not matched to a gene.

This clonotype was picked up many times. CDR3 coding DNA: TGTGCCAGCAGTGTATATCGGAATGAGCAGTTCTTC. This codes for CASSVYRNEQFF. V and J are TRBV2 and TRBJ2-1; D is unresolved. The CDR3 totals 12 residues. V was pared by 4 bases and J by 7 bases, with 8 bases between. Germline V CDR1 and CDR2: SNHLY, FYNNEI.

This clonotype appeared a few times. The chain is built from TRBV9 and TRBJ2-5, with a weak D call TRBD2 (6 bases). V was shortened by 0 bases and J by 7 bases, with 10 bases between the two germline ends. CDR1 is SGDLS and CDR2 is YYNGEE in the germline V gene. The CDR3 has 13 amino acids. This CDR3 reads CASSVVGSGTQYF. CDR3 DNA sequence: TGTGCCAGCAGCGTAGTCGGGAGTGGGACCCAGTACTTC.

The count of this clonotype is one. The V call is TRBV19, the J call TRBJ1-5; D perhaps matches TRBD1 (6 bases). The CDR3 is 15 amino acids. The germline CDR1 and CDR2 sequences are LNHDA and SQIVND (reference sequence). Trimming cost V 3 bases and J 2 bases, with 11 bases left between them. The chain's CDR3 is CASSIRRGGNQPQHF. The CDR3 DNA reads TGTGCCAGTAGTATCCGCAGGGGCGGCAATCAGCCCCAGCATTTT.

There are many counts of this clonotype. One junction end disagrees with the germline gene, perhaps due to a read error. This chain uses TRBV9 with TRBJ2-3, with a possible D match to TRBD2 (5 bases). The CDR3 spans 12 residues. Germline CDR1 is SGDLS and CDR2 is YYNGEE. The CDR3 DNA reads as TGTGCCAGCAGTGTAGGGAGCGATACGCAGTATTTT. Its translation: CASSVGSDTQYF.

The chain links TRBV6-5 to TRBJ2-7; tentatively, D is TRBD1 or TRBD2 (5 bases each). Trimming left V 2 bases short and J 2 bases short, with 10 bases between. Germline V gene sequence: CDR1 MNHEY, CDR2 SVGAGI. The CDR3 has 14 amino acids. CDR3 bases: TGTGCCAGCAGTTACGGGGGTTTCCCCTACGAGCAGTACTTC. Translation: CASSYGGFPYEQYF.

For the CDR3, the DNA is TGCGCCAGCAGGGACGACTCTGGAAACACCATATATTTT. Its translation is CASRDDSGNTIYF. V and J are TRBV10-1 and TRBJ1-3; D not certain. The CDR3 covers 13 residues. Deletions cut 6 bases from V and 0 bases from J, with 6 bases between. CDR1 is WNHNN, CDR2 SYGVQD, per germline (reference sequence).

This clonotype turned up a few times. The chain employs TRBV7-9 and TRBJ2-2; 7 bases are shared with TRBD1. Trimming cost V 5 bases and J 13 bases; bases outside gene matches: 16. Germline V lookup: CDR1 SEHNR, CDR2 FQNEAQ (reference sequence). The CDR3 is 15 residues long. CDR3 loop: CASSPSGQLGWGLFF. The CDR3 bases are TGTGCCAGCAGCCCCTCGGGACAGCTCGGCTGGGGGCTGTTTTTT. Together with reference TRBV7-9 and TRBJ2-2, the CDR3 gives the full variable domain: DTGVSQNPRHKITKRGQNVTFRCDPISEHNRLYWYRQTLGQGPEFLTYFQNEAQLEKSRLLSDRFSAERPKGSFSTLEIQRTEQGDSAMYLCASSPSGQLGWGLFFGEGSRLTVL.

There are a few counts of this clonotype. V gene TRBV25-1 combines with J gene TRBJ2-2; D unclear. CDR1 and CDR2 from the germline V gene are MGHDK and SYGVNS. The CDR3 is 12 residues long. Trimming removed 8 bases from V and 5 bases from J, with 9 bases in between. CDR3 amino acids: CASSMGTGELFF. The CDR3 nucleotides are TGTGCCAGCTCAATGGGGACCGGGGAGCTGTTTTTT.